This is a list of T cell receptor beta chains from one sample in a study of regulatory T cells in long-lasting Graves disease. Each CDR3 protein gets one entry after TCRdb re-called the multiplex PCR reads with MiXCR. The sample lists hundreds of thousands of distinct CDR3 sequences, roughly 21% occurring once. Sequencing was performed on peripheral blood mononuclear cells (PBMCs), taken when the disease was refractory, from a patient treated with antithyroid drugs. The receptors shown here come from a female donor with Graves disease. The CDR3 runs from the conserved cysteine through the conserved F or W. The order of the fields is J gene, clone size, D gene, V gene, CDR3 DNA, CDR3 protein. A D gene is named only where the DNA matches it firmly. A row's size may be missing; if present it is once, few, many or a size class.

TRBJ1-6	.	.	TRBV19	TGTGCCAGTAGTTCGGCAGTTCAATCCTATAATTCACCCCTCCACTTT	CASSSAVQSYNSPLHF
TRBJ1-6	.	TRBD1	TRBV5-1	TGCGCCAGCAGCTCATCCGGGACAGGAAATTCACCCCTCCACTTT	CASSSSGTGNSPLHF
TRBJ2-7	.	.	TRBV4-1	TGCGCCAGCAGCCAAGACTGGGGGGGGGCTTCCTACGAGCAGTACTTC	CASSQDWGGASYEQYF
TRBJ1-1	many	.	TRBV28	TGTGCCAGCCAGCCGCCACCGGGACCCGAAGCTTTCTTT	CASQPPPGPEAFF
TRBJ2-2	many	TRBD2	TRBV2	TGTGCCAGCAGTGAGGCTAGCGGGAACACCGGGGAGCTGTTTTTT	CASSEASGNTGELFF
TRBJ1-1	many	.	TRBV19	TGTGCCAGTAGTGGAAACAGACAGCTGAACACTGAAGCTTTCTTT	CASSGNRQLNTEAFF
TRBJ2-7	.	.	TRBV7-8	TGTGCCAGCAGCACGAGGACAAGGACCTACGAGCAGTACTTC	CASSTRTRTYEQYF
TRBJ1-2	many	.	TRBV20-1	TGCAGTGCTAGCTGGTTCGGGGGGGCCGGTGGCTACACCTTC	CSASWFGGAGGYTF
TRBJ2-7	many	TRBD2	TRBV28	TGTGCCAGCACCACCCTCATTGCGCGGGAGGCCCCCTACGAGCAGTACTTC	CASTTLIAREAPYEQYF
TRBJ1-5	.	TRBD1	TRBV11-2	TGTGACAGCAGCCTAACAGGGGGCAATCAGCCCCAGCATTTT	CDSSLTGGNQPQHF
TRBJ2-7	many	.	TRBV11-2	TGTGCCAGCAGCTCCGTACGGACAGCTCAGGGCAACTACGAGCAGTACTTC	CASSSVRTAQGNYEQYF
TRBJ2-7	.	.	TRBV29-1	TGCAGCGTTGGAGGCAGGGGCGGGAAAAACTACGAGCAGTACTTC	CSVGGRGGKNYEQYF
TRBJ1-6	many	.	TRBV5-1	TGCGCCAGCAGCTTAGGCGCAGAAAATTCACCCCTCCACTTT	CASSLGAENSPLHF
TRBJ2-7	many	TRBD1	TRBV12-3/TRBV12-4	TGTGCCAGCAGTTTTCCGACGGGGACAGGGGAAAAAGTGCAGTACTTC	CASSFPTGTGEKVQYF
TRBJ1-4	many	.	TRBV15	TGTGCCACCAGCAGGGGCGATGGCGAAAAACTGTTTTTT	CATSRGDGEKLFF
TRBJ2-7	few	.	TRBV5-1	TGCGCCAGCAGCGTCACAGTCGACGAGCAGTACTTC	CASSVTVDEQYF
TRBJ2-5	few	TRBD1	TRBV6-4	TGTGCCAGCAGTTACGGCGGGACAGGGACCCAAGAGACCCAGTACTTC	CASSYGGTGTQETQYF
TRBJ1-1	many	.	TRBV7-2	TGTGCCAGCATCCGGGTCGGTCGGGGGACTGAAGCTTTCTTT	CASIRVGRGTEAFF
TRBJ2-7	.	TRBD1	TRBV7-3	TGTGCCAGCAGCTCAAGGACAGGGAGCGAGCAGTACTTC	CASSSRTGSEQYF
TRBJ1-5	few	.	TRBV6-1	TGTGCCAGCAGTCTTCAAAAGGCCGATCAGCCCCAGCATTTT	CASSLQKADQPQHF
TRBJ2-2	.	.	TRBV7-9	TGTGCCATTCCCATGAGGAACGCGAACACCGGGGAGCTGTTTTTT	CAIPMRNANTGELFF
TRBJ2-7	many	TRBD1	TRBV6-1	TGTGCCAGCAGTGTCCGGGACAGGGGTTACTACGAGCAGTACTTC	CASSVRDRGYYEQYF
TRBJ2-7	.	TRBD1	TRBV20-1	TGCAGTGCTAGGGGGGACAGGGAGGGCTACGAGCAGTACTTC	CSARGDREGYEQYF
TRBJ2-7	many	TRBD2	TRBV5-1	TGCGCCAGCAGCATGACCAGCGGGGCGTCGGGCGAGCAGTACTTC	CASSMTSGASGEQYF
TRBJ2-3	.	TRBD1	TRBV5-1	TGCGCCAGCAGCCTTCAGGGGGCGGGAGATACGCAGTATTTT	CASSLQGAGDTQYF
TRBJ2-7	few	TRBD1	TRBV7-6	TGTGCCAGCAGCTTAGAACCGGGACAGGGGTTGTACGAGCAGTACTTC	CASSLEPGQGLYEQYF
TRBJ1-2	.	.	TRBV18	TGTGCCAGCTCACTCGAAAACCGAGGCTACACCTTC	CASSLENRGYTF
TRBJ2-7	few	.	TRBV13	TGTGCCAGCAGCTTAGAGCTGGGTTCGGGCGAGCAGTACTTC	CASSLELGSGEQYF
TRBJ2-4	.	.	TRBV20-1	TGCAGTGCGGACGACGACCAGCTAGCCAAAAACATTCAGTACTTC	CSADDDQLAKNIQYF
TRBJ2-6	few	.	TRBV30	TGTGCCTGGAGTGCAGGGGATGTCAACGTCCTGACTTTC	CAWSAGDVNVLTF
TRBJ1-5	many	.	TRBV28	TGTGCCAGCAGCCTGTCCCTTTATAGCAATCAGCCCCAGCATTTT	CASSLSLYSNQPQHF
TRBJ2-7	.	.	TRBV3-1	TGTGCCAGGGGCGAGAGAGACACCTCCTACGAGCAGTACTTC	CARGERDTSYEQYF
TRBJ2-7	few	.	TRBV11-2	TGTGCCAGCAGCCATCAACTTCTTGGGGGCTACGAGCAGTACTTC	CASSHQLLGGYEQYF
TRBJ1-4	many	TRBD1	TRBV11-2	TGTGCCAGCGGGCCCCAGGGGGGTGAAAAACTGTTTTTT	CASGPQGGEKLFF
TRBJ1-1	many	TRBD1	TRBV28	TGTGCCAGCAGTACACGACAGGGGATGAACACTGAAGCTTTCTTT	CASSTRQGMNTEAFF
TRBJ2-7	many	.	TRBV29-1	TGCAGCGTTGAATGGGGGGATGCCTACGAGCAGTACTTC	CSVEWGDAYEQYF
TRBJ1-2	many	TRBD1	TRBV6-5	TGTGCCAGCAGTTACTCGGACAGGGGGTCCCCCGGCTACACCTTC	CASSYSDRGSPGYTF
TRBJ2-2	.	.	TRBV12-3/TRBV12-4	TGTGCCAGCAGTTTGAACAGAGTCACCGGGGAGCTGTTTTTT	CASSLNRVTGELFF
TRBJ2-7	many	TRBD1	TRBV28	TGTGCCAGCAGTTCGGTACCCTACCGGGACAGGTTAACCTACGAGCAGTACTTC	CASSSVPYRDRLTYEQYF
TRBJ2-7	many	.	TRBV20-1	TGCAGTGCTAGAGATGGGGACGAGCAGTACTTC	CSARDGDEQYF
TRBJ2-1	many	TRBD2	TRBV11-2	TGTGCCAGTCGATCCGGGACTAGCGGTAGAGACAATGAGCAGTTCTTC	CASRSGTSGRDNEQFF
TRBJ2-5	few	TRBD1	TRBV13	TGTGCCAGCAGCTTTGTCCGGGACAGGGGGACGGATCAAGAGACCCAGTACTTC	CASSFVRDRGTDQETQYF
TRBJ2-5	few	TRBD2	TRBV4-2	TGTGCCAGCAGCCAGACCCGGACTAGCTGGGAGACCCAGTACTTC	CASSQTRTSWETQYF
TRBJ2-7	few	.	TRBV19	TGTGCCAGTAGCGGGATAACCTACGAGCAGTACTTC	CASSGITYEQYF
TRBJ2-6	few	.	TRBV7-9	TGTGCCAGCAGCTTAGACCACGAGGGGCCCCGGACCTCTAGGACTGAGGCCAACGTCCTGACTTTC	CASSLDHEGPRTSRTEANVLTF
TRBJ1-6	.	TRBD1	TRBV5-1	TGCGCCAGCAGCTTGGCCGGGACAGGGAATTCACCCCTCCACTTT	CASSLAGTGNSPLHF
TRBJ2-1	.	.	TRBV6-2/TRBV6-3	TGTGCCAGCAGCCCCGCCAAGACCTACAATGAGCAGTTCTTC	CASSPAKTYNEQFF
TRBJ1-2	.	TRBD1	TRBV7-8	TGTGCCAGCAGCTCCCGGACAGGGAGGGACGGCTACACCTTC	CASSSRTGRDGYTF
TRBJ1-1	many	.	TRBV7-8	TGTGCCAGCAGCCACCGGGGCCGTGCTGAAGCTTTCTTT	CASSHRGRAEAFF
TRBJ1-1	many	.	TRBV12-3/TRBV12-4	TGTGCCAGCAGTTTACCAGGGACGAACACTGAAGCTTTCTTT	CASSLPGTNTEAFF
TRBJ2-3	.	.	TRBV7-9	TGTGCCAGCAGCTTCTCGCCGGGGAGGACAAATACGCAGTATTTT	CASSFSPGRTNTQYF
TRBJ1-2	few	.	TRBV19	TGTGCCAGTAGTGGCCGCTCGAATTCTAACTATGGCTACACCTTC	CASSGRSNSNYGYTF
TRBJ2-5	many	.	TRBV7-8	TGTGCCAGCAGTCATCTCATCGGGGAGACCCAGTACTTC	CASSHLIGETQYF
TRBJ1-6	many	.	TRBV12-3/TRBV12-4	TGTGCCAGCAGTTTAGAGACTTATAATTCACCCCTCCACTTT	CASSLETYNSPLHF
TRBJ1-1	many	TRBD1	TRBV12-3/TRBV12-4	TGTGCCAGCAGTCCCGGGACAGGGGGCTGGATGAACACTGAAGCTTTCTTT	CASSPGTGGWMNTEAFF
TRBJ2-7	few	.	TRBV12-3/TRBV12-4	TGTGCCAGCAGTCCCCGCCGGGGGACCTCGTTGGAGCAGTACTTC	CASSPRRGTSLEQYF
TRBJ2-5	.	TRBD2	TRBV6-1	TGTGCCAGCCGTATGAGCGGGGGAGATCAAGAGACCCAGTACTTC	CASRMSGGDQETQYF
TRBJ2-7	many	.	TRBV28	TGTGCCAGCTCGTCGGGTTCAGGGCGATACGAGCAGTACTTC	CASSSGSGRYEQYF